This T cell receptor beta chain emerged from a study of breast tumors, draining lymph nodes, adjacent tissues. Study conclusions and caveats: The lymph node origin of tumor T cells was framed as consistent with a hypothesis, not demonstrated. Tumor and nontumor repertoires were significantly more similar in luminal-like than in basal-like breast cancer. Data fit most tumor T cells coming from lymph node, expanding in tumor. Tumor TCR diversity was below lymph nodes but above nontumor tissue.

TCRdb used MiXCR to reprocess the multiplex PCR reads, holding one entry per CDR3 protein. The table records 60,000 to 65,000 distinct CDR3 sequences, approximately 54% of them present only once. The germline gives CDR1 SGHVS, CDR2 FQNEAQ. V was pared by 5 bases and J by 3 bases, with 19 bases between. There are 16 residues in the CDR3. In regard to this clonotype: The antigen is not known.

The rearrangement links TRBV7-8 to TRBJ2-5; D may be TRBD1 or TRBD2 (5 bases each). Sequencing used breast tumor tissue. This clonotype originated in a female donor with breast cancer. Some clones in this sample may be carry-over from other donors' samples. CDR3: CASSRWDGWGKETQYF. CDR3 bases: TGTGCCAGCAGCCGCTGGGACGGCTGGGGGAAAGAGACCCAGTACTTC.